This entry describes one T cell receptor (beta chain). Produced via immunoSEQ multiplex PCR; TCRdb's table is partial and in-frame only. This repertoire shows more than 150,000 clones, around 87% found once; its top ten account for more than 0.75%. Trimming removed 1 base at V and 9 bases at J, with 19 bases between. Germline V gene lookup returns CDR1 KGHSH and CDR2 LQKENI. The CDR3 is 15 residues long. The data are from a study of blood T cell repertoires in COVID-19. This chain links TRBV18 with TRBJ2-7, with D perhaps TRBD1 (6 bases). This sequence originates from a man younger than 35 with acute or convalescent COVID-19. Material: peripheral blood. CDR3 nucleotides: TGTGCCAGCTCACCACAGGGGACATCTTCCAACAGGCAGTACTTC. Protein: CASSPQGTSSNRQYF. Filled out from reference TRBV18 and TRBJ2-7, the complete variable domain reads NAGVMQNPRHLVRRRGQEARLRCSPMKGHSHVYWYRQLPEEGLKFMVYLQKENIIDESGMPKERFSAEFPKEGPSILRIQQVVRGDSAAYFCASSPQGTSSNRQYFGPGTRLTVT.